This T cell receptor (beta chain) was observed in a study of beta chain features in type 1 diabetes. As every portion of the isolated RNA was reverse transcribed, the sequencing read expressed TCRB transcripts. The table came from immunoSEQ multiplex PCR; TCRdb's copy has only in-frame clones and leaves some out. The table includes hundreds of thousands of clones, about a sixth detected once. Study results and caveats: The naive, central memory and Treg TCRB repertoires looked more alike in patients than they did in healthy donors. There was a possibility that cDNA sequencing over-represented cells with high TCR expression.

As concerns this clone: What it recognizes is unknown.

The sample comprised naive CD4+ T cells from blood. The clonotype comes from a man younger than 35 in good health.

The CDR3 spells CASSPAAGEPYNEQFF. DNA for the CDR3: TGTGCCAGCAGCCCGGCCGCGGGCGAGCCCTACAATGAGCAGTTCTTC. This chain uses TRBV7-2 with TRBJ2-1; tentative D call: TRBD2 (5 bases). This CDR3 contains 16 residues. With 5 bases removed from V and 2 bases from J, the gap between germline ends came to 16 bases. Germline CDR1 is SGHTA and CDR2 is FQGNSA.